This is a list of T cell receptor beta chains from one sample in a study of blood T cell repertoires in COVID-19. Here immunoSEQ multiplex PCR was the method, and the copy in TCRdb shows in-frame clones only, minus some. Among 200,000 to 300,000 clones, 70% to 90% were seen once, and the ten largest hold around 3.3%. Sample: PBMCs or T cells enriched from blood (not recorded which). The source is a woman between 40 and 50 years old with acute COVID-19. Each CDR3 is given with its conserved first and last residue. A D gene is named only where the DNA matches it firmly. Size tells how often a clone was seen (once, few, many) or the class of an expanded clone, and some rows leave it out.

>TRBV5-8|TRBJ2-4|-|TRBD1
CASSTLWDSPAKNIQYF
TGTGCCAGCAGCACCCTCTGGGACAGTCCAGCCAAAAACATTCAGTACTTC
>TRBV15|TRBJ2-1|-|TRBD1
CATSSVFDLGQGRGSEQFF
TGTGCCACCAGCAGTGTTTTTGATCTCGGACAGGGTAGAGGGAGTGAGCAGTTCTTC
>TRBV6-5|TRBJ1-2|-|-
CASSSLAFDKYYGYTF
TGTGCCAGCAGTTCCCTCGCTTTCGACAAGTACTATGGCTACACCTTC
>TRBV5-1|TRBJ2-7|-|-
CASSLRGNSYEQYF
TGCGCCAGCAGCTTGCGGGGGAACTCCTACGAGCAGTACTTC
>TRBV19|TRBJ2-2|-|TRBD1
CASETNSRTGLLAGELFF
TGTGCCAGTGAAACGAACTCGCGGACAGGTTTACTTGCCGGGGAGCTGTTTTTT
>TRBV27|TRBJ2-7|-|-
CASSLSTRLGTYEQYF
TGTGCCAGCAGTTTATCAACCCGCCTAGGAACCTACGAGCAGTACTTC
>TRBV13|TRBJ2-7|-|-
CASSQTGTYEQYF
TGTGCCAGCAGTCAGACTGGCACCTACGAGCAGTACTTC
>TRBV27|TRBJ2-1|-|TRBD1
CASSLTGQSSYNEQFF
TGTGCCAGCAGTTTAACGGGACAGAGCTCCTACAATGAGCAGTTCTTC
>TRBV11-3|TRBJ2-3|-|TRBD1
CASLGQGSDTQYF
TGTGCCAGCCTGGGACAGGGAAGCGATACGCAGTATTTT
>TRBV7-9|TRBJ2-3|-|TRBD2
CASSYTSGSSTDTQYF
TGTGCCAGCAGCTATACTAGCGGGAGTAGTACAGATACGCAGTATTTT
>TRBV24-1|TRBJ2-1|-|-
CATSDITQGLHYNEQFF
TGTGCCACCAGTGACATTACCCAGGGATTACATTACAATGAGCAGTTCTTC
>TRBV6-5|TRBJ2-2|-|-
CASSYQAPGELFF
TGTGCCAGCAGTTATCAGGCCCCCGGGGAGCTGTTTTTT
>TRBV6-2/TRBV6-3|TRBJ2-1|-|TRBD2
CASSSLPFTGSGSSYNEQFF
TGTGCCAGCAGCTCGTTACCCTTCACAGGGAGCGGGAGCTCCTACAATGAGCAGTTCTTC
>TRBV5-4|TRBJ1-2|-|TRBD1
CASSPTGQGLEGYTF
TGTGCCAGCAGCCCCACGGGACAGGGTTTAGAAGGCTACACCTTC
>TRBV9|TRBJ1-1|-|-
CASSVGGGAGTEAFF
TGTGCCAGCAGCGTAGGTGGGGGGGCCGGTACTGAAGCTTTCTTT
>TRBV3-1/TRBV3-2|TRBJ2-1|-|-
CASSQDPEGAEEEQFF
TGTGCCAGCAGCCAAGATCCGGAGGGAGCGGAAGAAGAGCAGTTCTTC
>TRBV9|TRBJ2-3|-|TRBD2
CASSAGTSGRTDTQYF
TGTGCCAGCAGCGCGGGGACTAGCGGTCGCACAGATACGCAGTATTTT
>TRBV2|TRBJ1-6|-|-
CASSEAGFSPLHF
TGTGCCAGCAGTGAGGCAGGGTTTTCACCCCTCCACTTT
>TRBV10-1|TRBJ2-2|-|TRBD1
CASSPRDRNTGELFF
TGCGCCAGCAGCCCTAGGGACAGAAACACCGGGGAGCTGTTTTTT
>TRBV19|TRBJ2-6|-|-
CASSLQFSGANVLTF
TGTGCCAGTAGTCTTCAGTTCTCTGGGGCCAACGTCCTGACTTTC
>TRBV5-5|TRBJ1-3|-|-
CASTRNSFSSGNTIYF
TGTGCCAGCACCCGTAACTCTTTTAGCTCTGGAAACACCATATATTTT
>TRBV24-1|TRBJ2-1|medium-sized|TRBD2
CATSPTAGGPESSYNEQFF
TGTGCCACCAGCCCGACAGCGGGAGGGCCGGAAAGCTCCTACAATGAGCAGTTCTTC
>TRBV16|TRBJ2-2|-|TRBD1
CASSQYGQGAGELFF
TGTGCCAGCAGCCAATATGGACAGGGGGCCGGGGAGCTGTTTTTT
>TRBV5-1|TRBJ2-7|-|TRBD2
CASSFEAGGENEQYF
TGCGCCAGCAGCTTTGAAGCGGGAGGGGAGAACGAGCAGTACTTC
>TRBV19|TRBJ2-7|-|-
CASSMGLAENEQYF
TGTGCCAGTAGTATGGGGCTGGCGGAAAACGAGCAGTACTTC
>TRBV25-1|TRBJ1-4|-|-
CASSESQGTIISNEKLFF
TGTGCCAGCAGTGAAAGTCAAGGGACAATAATCTCTAATGAAAAACTGTTTTTT